This TCR beta chain originates from a study of blood T cell repertoires in COVID-19. V dropped 3 bases and J dropped 3; count of bases not matched to a gene: 5. There are 15 residues in the CDR3. The V gene's germline CDR1 is SGHKS and CDR2 YYEKEE (reference sequence). This clone appeared a single time. Generated by immunoSEQ multiplex PCR, the TCRdb table keeps only in-frame clones and is missing some. The sample includes approximately 100,000 clones, around 89% of them seen just once. Sequenced input: peripheral blood. The source of this sequence is a woman of 80 years or more with acute or convalescent COVID-19. The chain uses TRBV5-5 and TRBJ1-4, with TRBD1 matching over 7 bases. CDR3 residues: CASSWTGTANEKLFF. CDR3 in DNA: TGTGCCAGCAGCTGGACCGGGACAGCTAATGAAAAACTGTTTTTT.